This T cell receptor beta chain appears in the sequencing data of a study of cytomegalovirus exposure and HLA in healthy donors. Study summary: There were under 130 million unique TCR beta sequences, drawn from approximately 180 million T cells, in an earlier analysis.

The PCR used 60 Vbeta and 13 Jbeta primers. Sequenced by immunoSEQ multiplex PCR; TCRdb stores in-frame clones only, minus some. This sample has about 190,000 clones, with just under 75% found just once. The germline gives CDR1 LNHNV, CDR2 YYDKDF (reference sequence). V shed 1 base and J 3 bases; nucleotides not matched to a gene: 7. This CDR3 has 16 amino acids. This TCR was sampled from a man in his thirties or forties in good health and CMV-seropositive. This chain joins TRBV15 and TRBJ1-1; TRBD1 agrees at 8 bases. The sequencing input was PBMCs. Here the CDR3 reads CATSRAGRGRDTEAFF. Here the CDR3 DNA reads TGTGCCACCAGCAGAGCGGGCAGGGGGCGTGACACTGAAGCTTTCTTT.